This paragraph covers one T cell receptor beta chain sequence. Its cognate antigen is unknown. The source of the sample is a study of post-analysis software for immune sequencing data. General study findings and limits: Higher frequency in patients than in controls was seen for roughly five TRBV segments, with TRBV5-6, TRBV5-1 and TRBV20-1 among them.

This CDR3 region has 16 residues. The V gene lost 5 bases and the J gene lost 2 bases, with 17 bases spanning the gap. Per germline, CDR1 SGHDT and CDR2 YYEEEE. Every TCR beta cDNA library bore unique molecular identifiers. Each sample of roughly 0.9 to 11 million input T cells yielded roughly 500,000 cDNA molecules, so each molecule approximated one T cell. TCRdb reprocessed the PCR reads via MiXCR and lists one record per CDR3 protein. The data contain hundreds of thousands of distinct CDR3 sequences, around 44% of them singletons. The genes are TRBV5-6 and TRBJ2-1, with a tentative D call TRBD2 (6 bases). The sequence was obtained from a girl under 18 with multiple sclerosis. Material: blood. For the CDR3, the DNA is TGTGCCAGCAGGCGGGTCCGACTAGGACCCTACAATGAGCAGTTCTTC. It specifies CASRRVRLGPYNEQFF.